These 11 T cell receptor beta chains originate from one sample sequenced in a study of graft-versus-host responses after intestinal transplantation. These receptors' targets are unknown. Profiled with immunoSEQ multiplex PCR; TCRdb holds only in-frame clones, not every one. The table lists roughly 90,000 clones, roughly 90% of them singletons, with more than 0.25% in the top ten. Sample: unstimulated CD4+ T cells sorted from spleen or lymph node cells, taken before transplant. The receptors stem from a human donor who was the organ donor for an intestinal transplant.

V usage is TRBV14 and J usage is TRBJ2-7; the D gene is possibly TRBD2 (5 bases). CDR1 is SGHDN and CDR2 is FVKESK in the germline V gene. This CDR3 has 18 residues. Trimming stripped 4 bases from V and 4 bases from J, with 26 bases between. CDR3 coding DNA: TGTGCCAGCAGCCGATTTACCAGTCGGGCCTCCCGCGGGTACGAGCAGTACTTC. The encoded protein is CASSRFTSRASRGYEQYF.

This chain uses TRBV9 with TRBJ2-7; 9 positions agree with TRBD2. J lost 3 bases, V lost 0 bases, and 1 base had no gene match. The germline gives CDR1 SGDLS, CDR2 YYNGEE. CDR3 size: 14 residues. CDR3 protein: CASSVASGVYEQYF. CDR3 DNA sequence: TGTGCCAGCAGCGTAGCTAGCGGGGTCTACGAGCAGTACTTC.

The V gene is TRBV7-2, the J gene TRBJ2-1, with D possibly matching TRBD2 (6 bases). This CDR3 is built from 16 residues. Germline CDR1 is SGHTA and CDR2 is FQGNSA. V dropped 3 bases and J dropped 8 bases, with 20 bases sitting between them. CDR3 bases: TGTGCCAGCAGCTTCCGCGGCGCGGGACCTATCCATGAGCAGTTCTTC. Its protein is CASSFRGAGPIHEQFF.

This chain connects TRBV9 to TRBJ1-6, with 8 bases lining up with TRBD1. CDR1 and CDR2 (germline): SGDLS, YYNGEE. V lost 4 bases to trimming and J lost 9 bases; unmatched junction nucleotides: 6. The CDR3 length is 14 residues. In nucleotides, the CDR3 is TGTGCCAGCAGCCCACGGACAGGGTCTTCACCCCTCCACTTT. As protein: CASSPRTGSSPLHF.

This clone was observed a single time. The chain links TRBV11-2 to TRBJ2-5, with D unresolved. CDR1 is SGHAT and CDR2 is FQNNGV in the germline V gene. V lost 3 bases and J lost 5, with 10 bases in between. This CDR3 has 13 amino acids. CDR3 amino acids: CASSFRGSETQYF. The CDR3 nucleotides are TGTGCCAGCAGCTTTCGAGGTTCGGAGACCCAGTACTTC.

The chain recombines TRBV19 with TRBJ2-7, with TRBD1 identical over 9 bases. The J segment lost 3 bases and the V segment lost 5 bases, leaving 11 bases of the junction unmatched. From germline, CDR1 is LNHDA and CDR2 SQIVND (reference sequence). This CDR3 comprises 16 residues. For the CDR3, the DNA is TGTGCCAGTAGTCCGACTGGACAGGGGTGGAACTACGAGCAGTACTTC. Translating gives CASSPTGQGWNYEQYF. The full variable domain, in which reference TRBV19 and TRBJ2-7 provide the parts outside the CDR3, is DGGITQSPKYLFRKEGQNVTLSCEQNLNHDAMYWYRQDPGQGLRLIYYSQIVNDFQKGDIAEGYSVSREKKESFPLTVTSAQKNPTAFYLCASSPTGQGWNYEQYFGPGTRLTVT.

This clone was detected only once. This chain uses TRBV15 with TRBJ1-2, with no clear D. V was pared by 1 base and J by 2 bases, with 17 bases between. Germline CDR1 reads LNHNV; CDR2 reads YYDKDF (reference sequence). This CDR3 contains 17 residues. CDR3 protein: CATSRVVMRPENYGYTF. DNA of the CDR3: TGTGCCACCAGCAGAGTAGTTATGAGGCCCGAAAACTATGGCTACACCTTC.

The chain is built from TRBV7-6 and TRBJ2-5; TRBD2 might be the D (6 bases). The CDR3 has 16 residues. Per the germline V gene, CDR1 is SGHVS and CDR2 is FNYEAQ. Trimming stripped 5 bases from V and 5 bases from J, with 21 bases between. CDR3 in amino acids: CASSPLMGPSGETQYF. The CDR3 region has the DNA TGTGCCAGCAGCCCCCTGATGGGCCCAAGCGGGGAGACCCAGTACTTC.

The genes are TRBV29-1 and TRBJ1-2, with 8 bases fitting TRBD1. Per the germline V gene, CDR1 is SQVTM and CDR2 is ANQGSEA. V was pared by 7 bases and J by 8 bases, with 9 bases of the junction left unmatched. The CDR3 is made up of 12 amino acids. CDR3 in amino acids: CSAETGAGGYTF. Here the CDR3 DNA reads TGCAGCGCGGAGACAGGGGCGGGAGGCTACACCTTC.

The gene calls are TRBV6-6 and TRBJ2-3; 8 nucleotides line up with TRBD2. The CDR3 runs 14 residues. V shed 2 bases, J shed 7 bases, and the junction held 5 bases outside the gene matches. Per the germline V gene, CDR1 is MNHNY and CDR2 is SVGAGI (reference sequence). The CDR3 sequence is CASSYTRGGNTQYF. As DNA, the CDR3 is TGTGCCAGCAGTTACACCCGGGGGGGAAATACGCAGTATTTT.

The chain employs TRBV19 and TRBJ1-5; D might be TRBD1 (5 bases). Germline-derived CDR1 and CDR2 are LNHDA and SQIVND (reference sequence). This CDR3 has 15 residues. The V gene lost 5 bases and the J gene lost 4 bases, with 15 bases spanning the gap. CDR3 sequence: CASSSRQNPNQPQHF. In nucleotides, the CDR3 is TGTGCCAGTAGTTCCCGACAGAACCCAAATCAGCCCCAGCATTTT.